Below are 17 T cell receptor beta chains sequenced from a single sample in a study of post-analysis software for immune sequencing data. Study-wide results and caveats: Five or six TRBV segments, TRBV5-6, TRBV5-1 and TRBV20-1 among them, were found more frequent in patients than controls.

Prepared TCR beta cDNA libraries contained unique molecular identifiers. In TCRdb, the PCR reads were re-called with MiXCR into one record per CDR3 protein. Of about 500,000 distinct CDR3 sequences in the sample, less than 45% are singletons; the top ten hold 12%. These receptors are not linked to any known antigen. Sample: blood. Receptors originate from a girl between 5 and 17 years old with multiple sclerosis.

This clonotype was observed a handful of times. The chain recombines TRBV10-1 with TRBJ2-3; D is uncertain. CDR1 WNHNN and CDR2 SYGVQD come from the germline V gene (reference sequence). V lost 0 bases and J 8 bases, leaving 18 bases between the germline ends. The CDR3 sequence is 16 residues long. CDR3 protein: CASSESTPGGSSTQYF. CDR3 in DNA: TGCGCCAGCAGTGAGTCGACTCCGGGTGGGTCAAGTACGCAGTATTTT.

The chain joins TRBV25-1 to TRBJ1-2; no reliable D call. V lost 3 bases to trimming and J lost 4 bases, with 12 bases between them. The CDR3 spans 14 residues. Looked up from germline, CDR1 is MGHDK and CDR2 is SYGVNS. CDR3 DNA: TGTGCCAGCAGTGATGCGGAGTTTACCTATGGCTACACCTTC. Translation: CASSDAEFTYGYTF.

This clonotype occurred many times. The rearrangement uses TRBV9 and TRBJ2-7; 8 positions agree with TRBD1. With V trimmed by 3 bases and J by 0 bases, 8 bases remained unmatched. The V gene's germline CDR1 is SGDLS and CDR2 YYNGEE. The CDR3 contains 16 residues. The CDR3 protein is CASSGSGQGASYEQYF. CDR3 nucleotides: TGTGCCAGCAGCGGTTCCGGACAGGGCGCCTCCTACGAGCAGTACTTC.

This chain uses TRBV6-1 with TRBJ2-7, with D perhaps being TRBD1 or TRBD2 (7 bases each). The CDR3 contains 14 residues. V gave up 8 bases and J gave up 0 bases, with 14 bases separating them. Germline V lookup: CDR1 MNHNS, CDR2 SASEGT. CDR3 DNA sequence: TGTGCCAGCCTGCAGGGGGACTACTCCTACGAGCAGTACTTC. This gives the protein CASLQGDYSYEQYF.

This clonotype was detected a few times. The rearrangement links TRBV5-1 to TRBJ2-7, with 9 bases that match TRBD1. J was trimmed by 2 bases and V by 6 bases; bases with no gene match: 3. Germline CDR1 SGHRS, CDR2 YFSETQ. This CDR3 contains 13 residues. Here the CDR3 DNA reads TGCGCCAGCACCGGGACAGGGACCTACGAGCAGTACTTC. It translates to CASTGTGTYEQYF.

The genes are TRBV5-1 and TRBJ2-3; 10 nucleotides agree with TRBD2. Looked up from germline, CDR1 is SGHRS and CDR2 is YFSETQ. The J segment lost 5 bases and the V segment lost 4 bases, leaving 7 bases of the junction unmatched. The CDR3 runs 15 residues. The CDR3 region is CASSPSGRAEDTQYF. DNA for the CDR3: TGCGCCAGCAGCCCCAGCGGGAGGGCCGAAGATACGCAGTATTTT.

This clonotype was seen only a few times. The chain combines TRBV6-4 with TRBJ2-3; a weak D match, TRBD2 (5 bases). Germline assignment: CDR1 MRHNA and CDR2 SNTAGT. The V end was cut by 10 bases, the J end by 4 bases, with 18 bases between. The CDR3 extends over 14 amino acids. This chain's CDR3 is CATANHDSADTQYF. For the CDR3, the DNA is TGTGCCACCGCAAATCATGATAGCGCAGATACGCAGTATTTT.

The chain recombines TRBV20-1 with TRBJ2-1; TRBD2 agrees at 10 bases. The germline V gene encodes CDR1 DFQATT and CDR2 SNEGSKA (reference sequence). Unmatched junction bases numbered 7, after V lost 1 base and J lost 4 bases. This CDR3 comprises 16 residues. CDR3: CSARAWTSGNYNEQFF. DNA for the CDR3: TGCAGTGCTAGAGCTTGGACTAGCGGCAATTACAATGAGCAGTTCTTC.

This clonotype was seen a handful of times. The chain links TRBV29-1 to TRBJ2-1; 9 bases align to TRBD1. The V gene end was trimmed by 5 bases and the J gene end by 7 bases; junction bases not matched to a gene: 9. The CDR3 loop spans 14 amino acids. Germline loops: CDR1 SQVTM, CDR2 ANQGSEA. The CDR3 region is CSVSGQGLGNEQFF. The CDR3 coding sequence is TGCAGCGTTTCCGGACAGGGGTTGGGGAATGAGCAGTTCTTC.

This clonotype was seen a handful of times. CDR3 in DNA: TGTGCCAGCCCACCGGCCGGGACAGGGCATCACAATGAGCAGTTCTTC. It encodes CASPPAGTGHHNEQFF. This sequence joins TRBV28 and TRBJ2-1; 9 bases agree with TRBD1. Germline lookup yields CDR1 MDHEN and CDR2 SYDVKM. V was clipped by 8 bases and J by 5 bases; unmatched bases: 13. There are 16 residues in the CDR3.

A few counts support this clonotype. For the CDR3, the DNA is TGCGCCAGCAGCCTCACAGGGAGGGACACAGATACGCAGTATTTT. Amino acids: CASSLTGRDTDTQYF. The chain joins TRBV4-1 to TRBJ2-3; possibly TRBD2 for D (7 bases). Per the germline V gene, CDR1 is MGHRA and CDR2 is YSYEKL. Trimming shortened V by 4 bases and J by 2 bases, and 13 bases separated the two germline ends. There are 15 residues in the CDR3.

This clonotype was counted only a few times. CDR3 loop: CASSLGNSGSTDTQYF. In DNA, the CDR3 is TGTGCCAGCAGCCTCGGAAATAGCGGGAGCACAGATACGCAGTATTTT. The chain uses TRBV3-1 and TRBJ2-3; TRBD2 matches at 7 bases. The V segment lost 4 bases and the J segment 0 bases; nucleotides outside the gene matches: 7. The germline CDR1 and CDR2 sequences are LGHDT and YNNKEL (reference sequence). CDR3 length: 16 amino acids.

The chain combines TRBV25-1 with TRBJ1-1; TRBD1 might be the D (5 bases). CDR3 length: 15 amino acids. Germline CDR1 reads MGHDK; CDR2 reads SYGVNS. V gave up 5 bases and J gave up 4 bases, with 17 bases separating them. CDR3 in DNA: TGTGCCAGCAGTCCGACGGGGCCGCTGAGCACTGAAGCTTTCTTT. Translation gives CASSPTGPLSTEAFF.

The chain joins TRBV4-2 to TRBJ1-5; a possible D gene is TRBD1 (5 bases). CDR1 is LGHNA, CDR2 YNFKEQ, per germline. The CDR3 consists of 16 residues. V shed 1 base and J shed 5 bases, with 15 bases lying between them. CDR3 nucleotide sequence: TGTGCCAGCAGCCAAGGAAGGAGACGGGGGGATCAGCCCCAGCATTTT. Residues: CASSQGRRRGDQPQHF.

J is TRBJ2-7 and V is TRBV7-9, with 12 bases that match TRBD2. This CDR3 has 17 residues. V shed 4 bases and J 0 bases; nucleotides not matched to a gene: 7. Germline CDR1 reads SEHNR; CDR2 reads FQNEAQ (reference sequence). In DNA, the CDR3 is TGTGCCAGCAGCTCGACTAGCGGGAGCTTGCGCTCCTACGAGCAGTACTTC. This gives the protein CASSSTSGSLRSYEQYF. Full variable domain (remainder filled in from reference TRBV7-9 and TRBJ2-7): DTGVSQNPRHKITKRGQNVTFRCDPISEHNRLYWYRQTLGQGPEFLTYFQNEAQLEKSRLLSDRFSAERPKGSFSTLEIQRTEQGDSAMYLCASSSTSGSLRSYEQYFGPGTRLTVT.

The V gene is TRBV28, the J gene TRBJ2-3; D unresolved. CDR1 is MDHEN, CDR2 SYDVKM, per germline. This CDR3 is built from 12 residues. V lost 4 bases and J 6 bases, leaving 8 bases between the germline ends. The CDR3 reads CASSSPKDTQYF. CDR3 bases: TGTGCCAGCAGTTCCCCGAAGGATACGCAGTATTTT.

The CDR3 DNA reads as TGTGCCAGCAGCTTGGAAGGGGGCAGCGCCTACAATGAGCAGTTCTTC. Translation gives CASSLEGGSAYNEQFF. J is TRBJ2-1 and V is TRBV5-6; 7 bases are a match to TRBD1. CDR3 size: 16 residues. The germline V gene encodes CDR1 SGHDT and CDR2 YYEEEE. The junction had 5 bases not matched to a gene; V was cut back by 0 bases and J by 2 bases.